Listed here are 25 T cell receptor beta chains from one sample, sequenced in a study of cytomegalovirus exposure and HLA in healthy donors. This PCR relied on a set of 60 Vbeta primers and 13 Jbeta primers. Repertoires were generated with immunoSEQ multiplex PCR, while TCRdb's copy carries only in-frame clones and drops some. The sample has 130,000 or so clones, over 65% seen once. The sequenced material came from PBMCs. These receptors were collected from a middle-aged woman in good health and CMV-seronegative.

This clone was seen just once. V and J are TRBV7-9 and TRBJ1-4; possibly TRBD1 for D (6 bases). CDR1 is SEHNR, CDR2 FQNEAQ, per germline (reference sequence). This CDR3 contains 15 residues. The V gene lost 4 bases and the J gene lost 8 bases, with 17 bases spanning the gap. In DNA, the CDR3 is TGTGCCAGCAGCTCCTCAGGGGTGCACTACGAAAAACTGTTTTTT. Its protein product is CASSSSGVHYEKLFF.

The chain couples TRBV2 to TRBJ2-3; no firm D call. The ends were cut back, 0 bases at V and 1 base at J, with 14 bases in the middle. The CDR3 has 17 amino acids. Germline-derived CDR1 and CDR2 are SNHLY and FYNNEI. CDR3 coding DNA: TGTGCCAGCAGTGAAGCGCTTCCCCGTTCGGGCACAGATACGCAGTATTTT. It translates to CASSEALPRSGTDTQYF.

CDR3 sequence (DNA): TGTGCCAGCAGTTCCATGGCCTCCCACGGACTGGATACGCAGTATTTT. Encoded protein: CASSSMASHGLDTQYF. J is TRBJ2-3 and V is TRBV5-4; TRBD2 might be the D (5 bases). The germline V gene has CDR1 SGHNT and CDR2 YYREEE (reference sequence). The CDR3 has 16 amino acids. Trimming stripped 5 bases from V and 6 bases from J, with 22 bases between.

This clone appeared a few times. This chain links TRBV5-1 with TRBJ2-7; the D gene is possibly TRBD1 (6 bases). This CDR3 spans 16 amino acids. Germline CDR1 is SGHRS and CDR2 is YFSETQ. V gave up 4 bases and J gave up 2 bases, with 19 bases separating them. The CDR3 bases are TGCGCCAGCAGCACAGCCGTAGGATACAGGGCCTACGAGCAGTACTTC. It codes for CASSTAVGYRAYEQYF. The whole variable domain, remainder taken from reference TRBV5-1 and TRBJ2-7, is KAGVTQTPRYLIKTRGQQVTLSCSPISGHRSVSWYQQTPGQGLQFLFEYFSETQRNKGNFPGRFSGRQFSNSRSEMNVSTLELGDSALYLCASSTAVGYRAYEQYFGPGTRLTVT.

The V and J genes are TRBV4-2 and TRBJ1-2; TRBD1 matches 8 bases. The germline CDR1 and CDR2 sequences are LGHNA and YNFKEQ. The CDR3 sequence is 13 residues long. V lost 0 bases to trimming and J lost 6 bases; unmatched junction nucleotides: 0. For the CDR3, the DNA is TGTGCCAGCAGCCAAGACAGGGGGCATGGCTACACCTTC. This gives the protein CASSQDRGHGYTF.

CDR3 nucleotide sequence: TGTGCCAGCAGCTTAGCGTATAGCGGGAGGCAAGAGACCCAGTACTTC. Translating gives CASSLAYSGRQETQYF. V and J are TRBV7-8 and TRBJ2-5; the match to TRBD2 covers 10 bases. Germline V gene lookup returns CDR1 SGHVS and CDR2 FQNEAQ. J was trimmed by 2 bases and V by 0 bases; bases with no gene match: 3. The CDR3 contains 16 residues.

The chain combines TRBV18 with TRBJ1-1, with D uncertain. CDR1 is KGHSH and CDR2 is LQKENI in the germline V gene. Deletions cut 3 bases from V and 0 bases from J, with 5 bases between. The CDR3 has 13 residues. The CDR3: CASSPTLNTEAFF. The CDR3 DNA reads TGTGCCAGCTCACCCACATTGAACACTGAAGCTTTCTTT.

The rearrangement uses TRBV27 and TRBJ2-1, with 9 bases fitting TRBD2. The CDR3 consists of 16 residues. After removal of 3 bases from V and 4 bases from J, the junction contained 7 bases not matched to a gene. The germline CDR1 and CDR2 sequences are MNHEY and SMNVEV (reference sequence). The CDR3 bases are TGTGCCAGCAGTTTGTTGGCGGGAGGGCCGTACAATGAGCAGTTCTTC. This codes for CASSLLAGGPYNEQFF.

The genes are TRBV14 and TRBJ2-3; 7 bases are a match to TRBD1. V was clipped by 4 bases and J by 4 bases; unmatched bases: 5. Germline V gene lookup returns CDR1 SGHDN and CDR2 FVKESK. This CDR3 comprises 14 residues. The CDR3 DNA is TGTGCCAGCAGCCCCGGACAGGTTGCAGATACGCAGTATTTT. The encoded protein is CASSPGQVADTQYF.

The gene calls are TRBV5-1 and TRBJ1-1; TRBD1 agrees at 9 bases. CDR1 and CDR2 from the germline V gene are SGHRS and YFSETQ. The CDR3 runs 15 residues. V gave up 4 bases and J gave up 4 bases; unmatched junction bases: 8. CDR3 residues: CASSPWDRAATEAFF. In nucleotides, the CDR3 is TGCGCCAGCAGCCCATGGGACAGGGCCGCCACTGAAGCTTTCTTT.

The chain employs TRBV6-1 and TRBJ1-4; D is possibly TRBD1 (6 bases). Germline assignment: CDR1 MNHNS and CDR2 SASEGT. CDR3 length: 15 amino acids. The V gene lost 6 bases and the J gene lost 4 bases, with 15 bases spanning the gap. The CDR3: CASRPTGLLNEKLFF. Here the CDR3 DNA reads TGTGCCAGCAGGCCGACAGGCCTTCTTAATGAAAAACTGTTTTTT.

This clone was counted only a few times. The rearrangement links TRBV5-1 to TRBJ1-3; D not resolved. CDR3 length equals 13 residues. Germline-derived CDR1 and CDR2 are SGHRS and YFSETQ. V lost 5 bases and J lost 2, with 8 bases in between. CDR3: CASRPRAGNTIYF. The CDR3 nucleotides read TGCGCCAGCAGGCCTCGAGCTGGAAACACCATATATTTT.

This chain connects TRBV6-6 to TRBJ2-7, with a weak D call TRBD1 (6 bases). V was shortened by 3 bases and J by 6 bases, with 21 bases between the two germline ends. The CDR3 sequence is 16 residues long. The germline V gene has CDR1 MNHNY and CDR2 SVGAGI (reference sequence). CDR3 sequence: CASSYLVNRVRREQYF. In nucleotides, the CDR3 is TGTGCCAGCAGTTATCTTGTTAACAGGGTTCGTCGCGAGCAGTACTTC.

The CDR3 DNA reads TGTGCCAGCACCCAGGGGGGCCAAGAGACCCAGTACTTC. Translated, it gives CASTQGGQETQYF. The chain combines TRBV6-1 with TRBJ2-5, with a tentative D call TRBD1 (7 bases). V was clipped by 7 bases and J by 1 base, with 10 bases between them. Germline CDR1 is MNHNS and CDR2 is SASEGT. The CDR3 runs 13 residues.

V and J are TRBV27 and TRBJ2-7; D is undetermined. Trimming removed 6 bases at V and 3 bases at J, with 12 bases between. This CDR3 contains 13 residues. CDR1 and CDR2 (germline): MNHEY, SMNVEV (reference sequence). CDR3: CASSLTRNYEQYF. The CDR3 DNA reads TGTGCCAGCAGCCTCACGCGAAACTACGAGCAGTACTTC.

This clone appeared a single time. The chain is built from TRBV28 and TRBJ2-1; maybe TRBD1 (6 bases). Trimming removed 5 bases from V and 4 bases from J, with 12 bases in between. The CDR3 is made up of 14 amino acids. Germline CDR1 is MDHEN and CDR2 is SYDVKM. The CDR3 DNA reads TGTGCCAGCAGTGTACCAGGACAGTACAATGAGCAGTTCTTC. Translation gives CASSVPGQYNEQFF. The variable domain in full, completed from reference TRBV28 and TRBJ2-1, reads DVKVTQSSRYLVKRTGEKVFLECVQDMDHENMFWYRQDPGLGLRLIYFSYDVKMKEKGDIPEGYSVSREKKERFSLILESASTNQTSMYLCASSVPGQYNEQFFGPGTRLTVL.

The rearrangement joins TRBV9 to TRBJ2-1; D may be TRBD2 (6 bases). V lost 2 bases to trimming and J lost 4 bases, with 10 bases between them. This CDR3 region has 14 residues. CDR1 is SGDLS and CDR2 is YYNGEE in the germline V gene. CDR3 DNA: TGTGCCAGCAGCGTTACTAGCCGATACAATGAGCAGTTCTTC. This encodes CASSVTSRYNEQFF. The full variable domain, with the rest looked up from reference TRBV9 and TRBJ2-1, is DSGVTQTPKHLITATGQRVTLRCSPRSGDLSVYWYQQSLDQGLQFLIQYYNGEERAKGNILERFSAQQFPDLHSELNLSSLELGDSALYFCASSVTSRYNEQFFGPGTRLTVL.

V usage is TRBV5-1 and J usage is TRBJ1-6; 10 positions match TRBD1. Germline loops: CDR1 SGHRS, CDR2 YFSETQ. Trimming cost V 2 bases and J 10 bases; bases outside gene matches: 6. CDR3 length: 15 residues. The CDR3, as DNA: TGCGCCAGCAGCTTCGGGACAGGGGCAGGATCACCCCTCCACTTT. The encoded protein is CASSFGTGAGSPLHF.

This chain uses TRBV11-2 with TRBJ2-7; TRBD1 agrees at 8 bases. The CDR3 totals 16 residues. The germline CDR1 and CDR2 sequences are SGHAT and FQNNGV. V lost 5 bases, J lost 5 bases, and 14 bases stayed unmatched. Here the CDR3 reads CASSPIRAGGRNEQYF. CDR3 DNA sequence: TGTGCCAGCAGCCCAATCCGGGCAGGGGGCAGGAACGAGCAGTACTTC. Full variable domain (missing parts from reference TRBV11-2 and TRBJ2-7): EAGVAQSPRYKIIEKRQSVAFWCNPISGHATLYWYQQILGQGPKLLIQFQNNGVVDDSQLPKDRFSAERLKGVDSTLKIQPAKLEDSAVYLCASSPIRAGGRNEQYFGPGTRLTVT.

V and J are TRBV20-1 and TRBJ2-5; unclear D gene. The CDR3 runs 11 residues. V shed 8 bases and J shed 0 bases, with 7 bases lying between them. The germline gives CDR1 DFQATT, CDR2 SNEGSKA (reference sequence). CDR3 protein: CSLWYQETQYF. CDR3 in DNA: TGCAGTCTATGGTACCAAGAGACCCAGTACTTC.

The CDR3 region is CASSLSPGTQSYEQYF. The CDR3 DNA is TGCGCCAGCAGCTTGTCTCCCGGGACACAATCCTACGAGCAGTACTTC. The J gene is TRBJ2-7, the V gene TRBV5-1, with D possibly being TRBD1 (6 bases). Trimming took off 1 base at V and 1 base at J, with 15 bases between the two ends. The CDR3 covers 16 residues. Germline loops: CDR1 SGHRS, CDR2 YFSETQ.

V usage is TRBV27 and J usage is TRBJ2-7, with TRBD2 identical over 13 bases. Germline loops: CDR1 MNHEY, CDR2 SMNVEV (reference sequence). Trimming at V came to 5 bases and at J to 5 bases, leaving 6 bases not matched to a gene. CDR3 length: 15 amino acids. The CDR3 nucleotides read TGTGCCAGCAGTCTGACTAGCGGGAGGATCCACGAGCAGTACTTC. Translating gives CASSLTSGRIHEQYF.

The chain uses TRBV19 and TRBJ2-3; TRBD2 is a possible D gene (6 bases). This CDR3 spans 16 amino acids. V lost 5 bases to trimming and J lost 2 bases, with 17 bases between them. From germline, CDR1 is LNHDA and CDR2 SQIVND (reference sequence). CDR3 nucleotide sequence: TGTGCCAGTAGTCCCAAGGGAGGAGCATACACAGATACGCAGTATTTT. This codes for CASSPKGGAYTDTQYF.

The chain uses TRBV4-2 and TRBJ2-3; 7 bases match TRBD2. J gave up 2 bases and V 0 bases, and 8 bases lay outside the gene matches. The CDR3 extends over 17 amino acids. Germline V gene lookup returns CDR1 LGHNA and CDR2 YNFKEQ. The CDR3, as DNA: TGTGCCAGCAGCCAAGACACCGGGACTATCCCCACAGATACGCAGTATTTT. Translating gives CASSQDTGTIPTDTQYF.

The CDR3 loop reads CASSVIAGIGEQYF. For the CDR3, the DNA is TGTGCCAGCAGCGTAATAGCGGGAATCGGCGAGCAGTACTTC. V is TRBV9 and J is TRBJ2-7, with 8 bases aligning to TRBD2. CDR3 length: 14 residues. Germline lookup yields CDR1 SGDLS and CDR2 YYNGEE. V lost 1 base and J lost 6; bases outside the gene matches: 6.